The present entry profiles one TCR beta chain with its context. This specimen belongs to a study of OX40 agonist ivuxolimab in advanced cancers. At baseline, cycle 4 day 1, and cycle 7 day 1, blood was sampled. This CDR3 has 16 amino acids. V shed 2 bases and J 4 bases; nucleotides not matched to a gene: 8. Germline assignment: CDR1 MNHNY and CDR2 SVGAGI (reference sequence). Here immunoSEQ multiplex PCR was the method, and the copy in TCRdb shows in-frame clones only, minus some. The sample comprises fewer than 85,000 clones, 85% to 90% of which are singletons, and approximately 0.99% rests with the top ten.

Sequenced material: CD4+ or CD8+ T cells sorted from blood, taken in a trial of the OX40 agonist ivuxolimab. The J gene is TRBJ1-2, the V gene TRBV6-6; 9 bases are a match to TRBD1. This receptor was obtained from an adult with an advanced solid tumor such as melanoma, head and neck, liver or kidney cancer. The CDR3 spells CASSYTSTGGGYGYTF. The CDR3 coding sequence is TGTGCCAGCAGTTACACTTCCACAGGGGGCGGCTATGGCTACACCTTC.